The 32 T cell receptor beta chains in this list originate from one sample, sequenced in a study of T cell responses to AZD1222 COVID-19 vaccine. TCRdb's table, derived via immunoSEQ multiplex PCR, lists solely in-frame clones and lacks some. Here the sample spans about 120,000 clones, 75% to 90% being singletons. This specimen was peripheral blood, taken 28 days after the second AZD1222 dose. These TCRs come from an adult who received the AZD1222 COVID-19 vaccine.

The genes are TRBV10-3 and TRBJ2-1; D tentatively fits TRBD1 or TRBD2 (5 bases each). Germline lookup yields CDR1 ENHRY and CDR2 SYGVKD. With 4 bases removed from V and 6 bases from J, the gap between germline ends came to 10 bases. The CDR3 is made up of 13 amino acids. In DNA, the CDR3 is TGTGCCATCAGTGCCCGGGGCCTCAATGAGCAGTTCTTC. It encodes CAISARGLNEQFF.

The CDR3, as DNA: TGTGCCACCGGGGACAGGGGACAAGGCTACACCTTC. Its translation is CATGDRGQGYTF. J is TRBJ1-2 and V is TRBV24-1; 10 nucleotides match TRBD1. Germline CDR1 KGHDR, CDR2 SFDVKD. The V gene end was trimmed by 9 bases and the J gene end by 8 bases; junction bases not matched to a gene: 5. This CDR3 is built from 12 residues.

The V call is TRBV27, the J call TRBJ2-7; 11 bases are a match to TRBD1. The germline V gene encodes CDR1 MNHEY and CDR2 SMNVEV (reference sequence). V lost 7 bases, J lost 5 bases, and 10 bases stayed unmatched. The CDR3 length is 15 residues. The CDR3 region has the DNA TGTGCCAGCAAGGATTCCGGGACAGGGGGGAACGAGCAGTACTTC. This gives the protein CASKDSGTGGNEQYF.

The V gene is TRBV4-2, the J gene TRBJ1-2; D is unresolved. CDR3 size: 14 residues. Trimming stripped 0 bases from V and 8 bases from J, with 13 bases between. Germline V gives CDR1 LGHNA, CDR2 YNFKEQ. In DNA, the CDR3 is TGTGCCAGCAGCCAAGATCGCGGACTAGGAGGCTACACCTTC. Protein: CASSQDRGLGGYTF.

The rearrangement uses TRBV19 and TRBJ1-5; TRBD1 might be the D (5 bases). V was clipped by 4 bases and J by 2 bases, with 15 bases between them. CDR1 and CDR2 (germline): LNHDA, SQIVND (reference sequence). The CDR3 is made up of 16 amino acids. The CDR3 nucleotides read TGTGCCAGTAGTACCACGGGAGGCAGGGGCAATCAGCCCCAGCATTTT. Translation: CASSTTGGRGNQPQHF. Variable domain in full (rest from reference TRBV19 and TRBJ1-5): DGGITQSPKYLFRKEGQNVTLSCEQNLNHDAMYWYRQDPGQGLRLIYYSQIVNDFQKGDIAEGYSVSREKKESFPLTVTSAQKNPTAFYLCASSTTGGRGNQPQHFGDGTRLSIL.

The rearrangement links TRBV7-3 to TRBJ1-5; possible D gene TRBD1, 6 bases. The germline V gene encodes CDR1 SGHTA and CDR2 FQGTGA. This CDR3 is 15 amino acids long. V was trimmed by 5 bases and J by 3 bases, leaving 14 bases between them. The CDR3 DNA reads as TGTGCCAGCAGCCCACAGGGAGGGCCCAATCAGCCCCAGCATTTT. Translating it yields CASSPQGGPNQPQHF.

The gene calls are TRBV7-6 and TRBJ1-6; the D is unclear. CDR1 is SGHVS, CDR2 FNYEAQ, per germline. Trimming took off 5 bases at V and 4 bases at J, with 15 bases between the two ends. This CDR3 contains 16 residues. DNA of the CDR3: TGTGCCAGCAGCCCCCAGAGTTCTGGGTATAATTCACCCCTCCACTTT. The encoded protein is CASSPQSSGYNSPLHF. The full variable domain, with the rest looked up from reference TRBV7-6 and TRBJ1-6, is GAGVSQSPRYKVTKRGQDVALRCDPISGHVSLYWYRQALGQGPEFLTYFNYEAQQDKSGLPNDRFSAERPEGSISTLTIQRTEQRDSAMYRCASSPQSSGYNSPLHFGNGTRLTVT.

The chain is built from TRBV5-1 and TRBJ2-4; D remains unclear. There are 13 residues in the CDR3. Trimming took off 0 bases at V and 8 bases at J, with 9 bases between the two ends. The V gene's germline CDR1 is SGHRS and CDR2 YFSETQ. The CDR3 is CASSLGGTDIQYF. CDR3 DNA sequence: TGCGCCAGCAGCTTGGGAGGTACGGACATTCAGTACTTC.

J is TRBJ1-5 and V is TRBV5-1; D not certain. V shed 4 bases and J shed 6 bases, with 11 bases lying between them. CDR3 length equals 13 residues. CDR1 SGHRS and CDR2 YFSETQ come from the germline V gene. The CDR3 spells CASSGRPSQPQHF. The CDR3 DNA reads TGCGCCAGCAGCGGCAGGCCCAGTCAGCCCCAGCATTTT.

The V and J genes are TRBV9 and TRBJ1-2; D is possibly TRBD1 (5 bases). The CDR3 runs to 14 residues. Germline V gene data show CDR1 as SGDLS and CDR2 as YYNGEE. Trimming took 2 bases from V and 3 from J, leaving 11 bases between them. The CDR3 reads CASSVSDSHYGYTF. The CDR3 bases are TGTGCCAGCAGCGTTTCCGACAGCCACTATGGCTACACCTTC.

The J gene is TRBJ1-2, the V gene TRBV28; D might be TRBD1 (5 bases). This CDR3 is 13 amino acids long. Germline V lookup: CDR1 MDHEN, CDR2 SYDVKM. The germline V and J ends were trimmed by 4 bases and 5 bases, with 11 bases remaining between them. DNA for the CDR3: TGTGCCAGCAGTTCAACGGGGACGTATGGCTACACCTTC. Translated: CASSSTGTYGYTF.

The chain combines TRBV11-2 with TRBJ2-3; D might be TRBD1 or TRBD2, each matching 7 bases. CDR3 length equals 17 residues. With 5 bases removed from V and 2 bases from J, the gap between germline ends came to 20 bases. Per the germline V gene, CDR1 is SGHAT and CDR2 is FQNNGV. This chain's CDR3 is CASSPRGLADFTDTQYF. CDR3 DNA: TGTGCCAGCAGCCCTAGGGGGCTAGCGGATTTCACAGATACGCAGTATTTT.

This sequence joins TRBV18 and TRBJ2-7, with 9 bases that match TRBD1. CDR3 length equals 14 residues. Germline V CDR1 and CDR2: KGHSH, LQKENI. The V gene end was trimmed by 5 bases and the J gene end by 4 bases; junction bases not matched to a gene: 6. In nucleotides, the CDR3 is TGTGCCAGCTCATCGGGACAGGGAAATTACGAGCAGTACTTC. Translated: CASSSGQGNYEQYF. Together with reference TRBV18 and TRBJ2-7, the CDR3 gives the full variable domain: NAGVMQNPRHLVRRRGQEARLRCSPMKGHSHVYWYRQLPEEGLKFMVYLQKENIIDESGMPKERFSAEFPKEGPSILRIQQVVRGDSAAYFCASSSGQGNYEQYFGPGTRLTVT.

This chain connects TRBV7-9 to TRBJ2-1, with D possibly TRBD2 on 5 matching bases. Germline V CDR1 and CDR2: SEHNR, FQNEAQ (reference sequence). Trimming cost V 4 bases and J 5 bases, with 12 bases left between them. The CDR3 sequence is 14 residues long. The CDR3 loop is CASSSSGNHNEQFF. The CDR3 DNA is TGTGCCAGCAGCTCTTCGGGGAACCACAATGAGCAGTTCTTC.

The rearrangement uses TRBV4-1 and TRBJ1-2; the match to TRBD1 covers 7 bases. This CDR3 is 15 amino acids long. The V gene's germline CDR1 is MGHRA and CDR2 YSYEKL. V lost 3 bases and J lost 2; bases outside the gene matches: 6. The CDR3 sequence is CASSQVDRDNYGYTF. The DNA for the CDR3 is TGCGCCAGCAGCCAGGTAGACAGGGACAACTATGGCTACACCTTC.

This clone was detected only once. The V and J genes are TRBV4-2 and TRBJ1-2; D is ambiguous. Germline values: CDR1 LGHNA, CDR2 YNFKEQ. Trimming stripped 1 base from V and 5 bases from J, with 11 bases between. The CDR3 consists of 14 residues. The CDR3 region is CASSQVSAPYGYTF. The CDR3 nucleotides are TGTGCCAGCAGCCAAGTGTCGGCTCCTTATGGCTACACCTTC.

This chain joins TRBV19 and TRBJ2-2; TRBD2 aligns across 10 bases. The CDR3 runs 17 residues. CDR1 is LNHDA and CDR2 is SQIVND in the germline V gene (reference sequence). The J segment lost 6 bases and the V segment lost 2 bases, leaving 9 bases of the junction unmatched. The CDR3: CASSILAGAPRAGELFF. The CDR3 DNA reads TGTGCCAGTAGTATACTAGCGGGGGCCCCCCGAGCCGGGGAGCTGTTTTTT.

The genes are TRBV19 and TRBJ1-4; D is ambiguous. Germline V gene sequence: CDR1 LNHDA, CDR2 SQIVND (reference sequence). V lost 6 bases and J lost 7, with 15 bases in between. This CDR3 contains 14 residues. The CDR3 loop is CASRKDRTREKLFF. DNA of the CDR3: TGTGCCAGTAGGAAGGACCGTACCCGTGAAAAACTGTTTTTT. Variable domain in full (rest from reference TRBV19 and TRBJ1-4): DGGITQSPKYLFRKEGQNVTLSCEQNLNHDAMYWYRQDPGQGLRLIYYSQIVNDFQKGDIAEGYSVSREKKESFPLTVTSAQKNPTAFYLCASRKDRTREKLFFGSGTQLSVL.

The V gene is TRBV11-3, the J gene TRBJ2-7; no reliable D call. Trimming pared 3 bases from V and 4 bases from J, leaving 16 bases between. This CDR3 contains 15 residues. Per germline, CDR1 SGHNT and CDR2 YENEEA. For the CDR3, the DNA is TGTGCCAGCAGCTTTGGATTTGGGGATACTTACGAGCAGTACTTC. Translation gives CASSFGFGDTYEQYF. Full variable domain (outside the CDR3, taken from reference TRBV11-3 and TRBJ2-7): EAGVVQSPRYKIIEKKQPVAFWCNPISGHNTLYWYLQNLGQGPELLIRYENEEAVDDSQLPKDRFSAERLKGVDSTLKIQPAELGDSAVYLCASSFGFGDTYEQYFGPGTRLTVT.

This clone was counted a few times. The chain employs TRBV10-3 and TRBJ1-6; the match to TRBD1 covers 8 bases. This CDR3 contains 16 residues. Germline CDR1 is ENHRY and CDR2 is SYGVKD. V lost 3 bases to trimming and J lost 6 bases; unmatched junction nucleotides: 7. CDR3 region: CAISDRAGGGNSPLHF. CDR3 nucleotide sequence: TGTGCCATCAGTGATAGAGCAGGGGGCGGTAATTCACCCCTCCACTTT.

This chain links TRBV25-1 with TRBJ2-7; D assignment may be TRBD1 or TRBD2 (6 bases each). Germline loops: CDR1 MGHDK, CDR2 SYGVNS. The CDR3 spans 13 residues. With 4 bases removed from V and 0 bases from J, the gap between germline ends came to 7 bases. CDR3 residues: CASSGGASYEQYF. As DNA, the CDR3 is TGTGCCAGCAGTGGGGGGGCCTCCTACGAGCAGTACTTC.

The chain is built from TRBV7-2 and TRBJ1-4; D gene ambiguous. Germline lookup yields CDR1 SGHTA and CDR2 FQGNSA. The V end lost 1 base, the J end lost 4 bases, and 7 bases lay between the germline ends. This CDR3 contains 14 residues. The CDR3 DNA reads as TGTGCCAGCAGCTTAGTGTTGGGTAATGAAAAACTGTTTTTT. Residues: CASSLVLGNEKLFF.

The DNA for the CDR3 is TGTGCCAGCAGTTCGGTTGGGACAGGGGGCGCCTATGGCTACACCTTC. Protein sequence: CASSSVGTGGAYGYTF. J is TRBJ1-2 and V is TRBV27; 12 bases align to TRBD1. The CDR3 runs 16 residues. With V trimmed by 4 bases and J by 4 bases, 7 bases remained unmatched. Looked up from germline, CDR1 is MNHEY and CDR2 is SMNVEV (reference sequence).

The J gene is TRBJ2-3, the V gene TRBV3-1 (or the pseudogene TRBV3-2), with 7 nucleotides matching TRBD2. The length of the CDR3 is 15 residues. CDR1 is LGHDT, CDR2 YNNKEL, per germline (reference sequence). J gave up 0 bases and V 4 bases, and 4 bases lay outside the gene matches. The CDR3 coding sequence is TGTGCCAGCAGCCTTCGGGGGGATAGCACAGATACGCAGTATTTT. This sequence encodes CASSLRGDSTDTQYF.

The chain recombines TRBV19 with TRBJ2-5; 9 bases map to TRBD1. Germline lookup yields CDR1 LNHDA and CDR2 SQIVND (reference sequence). With 5 bases clipped from V and 2 bases from J, the junction kept 6 bases outside the gene matches. This CDR3 region has 15 residues. CDR3 residues: CASSFATGGQETQYF. The CDR3 DNA sequence: TGTGCCAGTAGTTTCGCGACAGGGGGACAAGAGACCCAGTACTTC.

The chain is built from TRBV7-8 and TRBJ1-5; weak D call: TRBD1 (6 bases). CDR1 and CDR2 (germline): SGHVS, FQNEAQ. The CDR3 is made up of 19 amino acids. V gave up 5 bases and J gave up 0 bases, with 23 bases separating them. DNA for the CDR3: TGTGCCAGCAGCACCCCCGGAGGCAGGGGAATTTATAGCAATCAGCCCCAGCATTTT. This encodes CASSTPGGRGIYSNQPQHF.

The chain combines TRBV11-2 with TRBJ1-5; D unclear. This CDR3 has 14 amino acids. V was shortened by 5 bases and J by 5 bases, with 13 bases between the two germline ends. In germline, CDR1 is SGHAT, CDR2 FQNNGV. The CDR3 sequence is CASSPGNSDQPQHF. Here the CDR3 DNA reads TGTGCCAGCAGCCCAGGAAATTCGGATCAGCCCCAGCATTTT.

The V call is TRBV2, the J call TRBJ1-4; TRBD1 agrees at 7 bases. Germline CDR1 SNHLY, CDR2 FYNNEI. There are 12 residues in the CDR3. Trimming took 6 bases from V and 16 from J; bases not matched to a gene: 11. The CDR3 loop reads CASRADLPGGFF. CDR3 DNA: TGTGCCAGCAGAGCGGACCTACCAGGGGGGTTTTTT.

The CDR3, as DNA: TGCAGCGTCGGGCTGACAGGGGACGGAAACACCATATATTTT. Protein sequence: CSVGLTGDGNTIYF. The rearrangement links TRBV29-1 to TRBJ1-3; 8 bases are a match to TRBD1. This CDR3 comprises 14 residues. CDR1 and CDR2 from the germline V gene are SQVTM and ANQGSEA. V gave up 6 bases and J gave up 4 bases; unmatched junction bases: 8.

The genes are TRBV2 and TRBJ1-2, with TRBD1 as a possible D gene (6 bases). The germline V gene encodes CDR1 SNHLY and CDR2 FYNNEI. V was cut by 7 bases and J by 2 bases, with 17 bases left in between. The CDR3 consists of 15 residues. The CDR3 protein is CASKRGVRENYGYTF. CDR3 in DNA: TGTGCCAGCAAGAGGGGGGTCAGGGAAAACTATGGCTACACCTTC.

This chain links TRBV5-1 with TRBJ1-4; D may be TRBD1 (5 bases). Germline V CDR1 and CDR2: SGHRS, YFSETQ. CDR3 length equals 16 residues. V dropped 4 bases and J dropped 6 bases, with 19 bases sitting between them. The CDR3 loop is CASSVSNPGTDEKLFF. The CDR3 DNA is TGCGCCAGCAGCGTATCCAATCCCGGGACCGATGAAAAACTGTTTTTT.

The J gene is TRBJ1-1, the V gene TRBV30; D gene unclear. The CDR3 covers 13 residues. Trimming removed 4 bases from V and 3 bases from J, with 12 bases in between. Per germline, CDR1 GTSNPN and CDR2 SVGIG (reference sequence). CDR3 sequence (DNA): TGTGCCTGGAACTCCCAATGGTACACTGAAGCTTTCTTT. It yields the protein CAWNSQWYTEAFF. Full variable domain (rest looked up from reference TRBV30 and TRBJ1-1): SQTIHQWPATLVQPVGSPLSLECTVEGTSNPNLYWYRQAAGRGLQLLFYSVGIGQISSEVPQNLSASRPQDRQFILSSKKLLLSDSGFYLCAWNSQWYTEAFFGQGTRLTVV.